This TCR beta chain stems from a study of T cells expressing NK-cell markers. TCRdb reprocessed the 5' RACE reads and reports one entry per CDR3 protein, with no DNA. The data include more than 400,000 distinct CDR3 sequences; the top ten clones carry about 7.1%. The CDR3 extends over 15 amino acids. The chain combines TRBV12-3 or TRBV12-4 with TRBJ1-1. The clonotype was recovered from a woman between 18 and 69 years old in good health. Sequencing was done on a sample of blood T cells: a sorted CD56 or NKG2C T cell subset, CD4+ or CD8+ T cells, or bulk PBMC T cells (not recorded which). CDR3 loop: CASSSAGGLGTEAFF.